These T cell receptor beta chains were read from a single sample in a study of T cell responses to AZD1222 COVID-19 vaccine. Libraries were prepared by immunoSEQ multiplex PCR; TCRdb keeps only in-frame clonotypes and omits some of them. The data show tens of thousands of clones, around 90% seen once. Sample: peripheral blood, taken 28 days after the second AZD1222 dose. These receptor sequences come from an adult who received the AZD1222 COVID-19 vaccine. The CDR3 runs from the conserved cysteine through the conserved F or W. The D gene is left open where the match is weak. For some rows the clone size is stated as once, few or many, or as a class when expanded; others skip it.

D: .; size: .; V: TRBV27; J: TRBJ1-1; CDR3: CASRRQTLNTEAFF; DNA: TGTGCCAGCCGTAGACAGACCTTGAACACTGAAGCTTTCTTT
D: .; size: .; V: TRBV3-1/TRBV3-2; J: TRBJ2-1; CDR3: CASSQDGGHGEQFF; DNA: TGTGCCAGCAGCCAAGACGGGGGGCACGGTGAGCAGTTCTTC
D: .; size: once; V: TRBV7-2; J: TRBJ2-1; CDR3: CASSLPDSSLRQFF; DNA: TGTGCCAGCAGCTTACCCGATTCTAGTCTCCGGCAGTTCTTC
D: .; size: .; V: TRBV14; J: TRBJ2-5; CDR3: CASSQDLGQLPYF; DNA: TGTGCCAGCAGCCAAGATCTCGGGCAGCTTCCGTACTTC
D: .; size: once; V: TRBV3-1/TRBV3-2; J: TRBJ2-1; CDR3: CASSQERRGPYNEQFF; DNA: TGTGCCAGCAGCCAAGAGAGGCGAGGCCCCTACAATGAGCAGTTCTTC
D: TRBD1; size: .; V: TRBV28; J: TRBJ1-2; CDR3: CASSLTGGYGYTF; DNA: TGTGCCAGCAGTTTGACAGGGGGCTATGGCTACACCTTC
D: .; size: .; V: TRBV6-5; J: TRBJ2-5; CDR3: CASKRGIQQETQYF; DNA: TGTGCCAGCAAAAGAGGGATTCAACAAGAGACCCAGTACTTC
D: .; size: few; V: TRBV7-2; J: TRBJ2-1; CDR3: CASSLAPTRLSSYNEQFF; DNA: TGTGCCAGCAGCTTAGCCCCTACTAGACTGAGCTCCTACAATGAGCAGTTCTTC
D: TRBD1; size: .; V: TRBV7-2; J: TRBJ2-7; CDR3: CASSFTPGQPYEQYF; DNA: TGTGCCAGCAGCTTTACCCCGGGACAGCCCTACGAGCAGTACTTC
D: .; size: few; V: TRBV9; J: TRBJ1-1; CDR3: CASSALLSIQGGTEAFF; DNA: TGTGCCAGCAGCGCCTTGCTGTCCATACAGGGCGGGACTGAAGCTTTCTTT
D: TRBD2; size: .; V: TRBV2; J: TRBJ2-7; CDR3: CASSTHNTSGSGYEQYF; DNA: TGTGCCAGCAGTACTCATAACACTAGCGGGAGTGGGTACGAGCAGTACTTC
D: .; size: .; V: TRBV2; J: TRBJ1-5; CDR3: CASSDESGSNQPQHF; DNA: TGTGCCAGCAGTGACGAGTCAGGATCAAATCAGCCCCAGCATTTT
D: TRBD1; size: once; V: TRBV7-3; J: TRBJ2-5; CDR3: CASSPKGTGRLETQYF; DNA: TGTGCCAGCAGCCCAAAGGGGACAGGGAGGTTGGAGACCCAGTACTTC
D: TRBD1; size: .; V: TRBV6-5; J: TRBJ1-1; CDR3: CASTRTGSATEAFF; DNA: TGTGCCAGCACCAGGACAGGCTCCGCTACTGAAGCTTTCTTT
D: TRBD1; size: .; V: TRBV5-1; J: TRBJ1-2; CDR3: CASSTGDRGSYGYTF; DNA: TGCGCCAGCAGCACTGGGGACAGGGGAAGCTATGGCTACACCTTC
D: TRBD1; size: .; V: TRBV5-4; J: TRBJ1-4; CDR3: CASTSGTDEKLFF; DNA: TGTGCCAGCACCTCAGGGACAGATGAAAAACTGTTTTTT
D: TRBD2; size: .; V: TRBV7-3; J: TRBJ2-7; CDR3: CASSTDPWGGGCEQYF; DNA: TGTGCCAGCAGCACTGACCCATGGGGCGGGGGATGCGAGCAGTACTTC
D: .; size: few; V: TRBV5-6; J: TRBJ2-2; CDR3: CASSLVVGAGELFF; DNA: TGTGCCAGCAGCTTGGTGGTGGGGGCCGGGGAGCTGTTTTTT
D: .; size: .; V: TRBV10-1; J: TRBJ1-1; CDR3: CASSEYRQTNTEAFF; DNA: TGCGCCAGCAGTGAGTACCGCCAGACTAACACTGAAGCTTTCTTT
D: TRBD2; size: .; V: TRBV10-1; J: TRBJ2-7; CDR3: CASSEREGRYEQYF; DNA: TGCGCCAGCAGCGAGCGGGAGGGGAGATACGAGCAGTACTTC
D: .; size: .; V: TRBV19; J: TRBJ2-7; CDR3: CASRVAGTHSYEQYF; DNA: TGTGCCAGTAGAGTTGCCGGGACACACTCCTACGAGCAGTACTTC
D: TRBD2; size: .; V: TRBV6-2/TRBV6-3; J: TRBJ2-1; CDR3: CASSRLAGDSYNEQFF; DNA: TGTGCCAGCAGCCGACTAGCGGGTGACTCCTACAATGAGCAGTTCTTC
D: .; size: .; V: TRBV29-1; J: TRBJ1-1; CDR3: CSASDSWGTEAFF; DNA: TGCAGCGCTTCGGACAGCTGGGGCACTGAAGCTTTCTTT
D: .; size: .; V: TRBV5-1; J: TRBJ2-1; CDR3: CASSLAQTREAEQFF; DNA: TGCGCCAGCAGCTTGGCCCAGACTAGGGAGGCTGAGCAGTTCTTC
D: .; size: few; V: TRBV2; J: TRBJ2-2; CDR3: CATQDFQGTGELFF; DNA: TGTGCCACCCAGGACTTCCAGGGCACCGGGGAGCTGTTTTTT
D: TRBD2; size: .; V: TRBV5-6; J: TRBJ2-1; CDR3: CASSKRLAGYNEQFF; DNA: TGTGCCAGCAGCAAGAGACTAGCGGGGTACAATGAGCAGTTCTTC
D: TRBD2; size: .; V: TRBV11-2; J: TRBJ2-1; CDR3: CASSLSSGSAYNEQFF; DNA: TGTGCCAGCAGCTTGTCTAGCGGGAGTGCCTACAATGAGCAGTTCTTC
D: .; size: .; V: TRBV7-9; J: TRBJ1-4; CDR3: CASRSPRLGGSEKLFF; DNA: TGTGCCAGCAGATCTCCTCGCCTGGGAGGGAGTGAAAAACTGTTTTTT
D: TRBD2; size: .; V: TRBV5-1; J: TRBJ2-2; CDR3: CASSLAASGRTPGELFF; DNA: TGCGCCAGCAGCTTGGCGGCTAGCGGGAGGACGCCCGGGGAGCTGTTTTTT
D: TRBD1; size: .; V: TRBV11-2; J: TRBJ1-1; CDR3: CASSLGGTGGYAEAFF; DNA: TGTGCCAGCAGCCTGGGGGGGACAGGGGGATACGCTGAAGCTTTCTTT
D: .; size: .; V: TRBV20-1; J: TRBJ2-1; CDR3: CSAGDESEQFF; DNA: TGCAGTGCTGGGGACGAGAGTGAGCAGTTCTTC
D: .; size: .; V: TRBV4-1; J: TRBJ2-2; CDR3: CASSEYRGTGELFF; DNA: TGCGCCAGCAGCGAGTACCGGGGAACCGGGGAGCTGTTTTTT
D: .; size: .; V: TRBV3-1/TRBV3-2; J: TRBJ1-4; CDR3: CASSQVGGSNEKLFF; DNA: TGTGCCAGCAGCCAAGTAGGAGGCAGTAATGAAAAACTGTTTTTT
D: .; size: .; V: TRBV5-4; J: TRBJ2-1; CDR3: CASVSLGNEQFF; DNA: TGTGCCAGTGTATCCTTGGGTAATGAGCAGTTCTTC
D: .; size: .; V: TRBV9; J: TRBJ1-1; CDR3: CASSVRVDTEAFF; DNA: TGTGCCAGCAGCGTAAGGGTGGACACTGAAGCTTTCTTT
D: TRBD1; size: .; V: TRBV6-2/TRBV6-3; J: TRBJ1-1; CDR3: CASSYSQQGARTEAFF; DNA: TGTGCCAGCAGTTACTCCCAACAGGGGGCGAGGACTGAAGCTTTCTTT
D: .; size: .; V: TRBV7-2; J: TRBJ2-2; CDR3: CASSLGGVGELFF; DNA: TGTGCCAGCAGCTTAGGGGGGGTCGGGGAGCTGTTTTTT
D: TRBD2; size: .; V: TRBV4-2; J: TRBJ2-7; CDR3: CASSQGLAGVGYEQYF; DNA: TGTGCCAGCAGCCAAGGGCTAGCGGGAGTGGGCTACGAGCAGTACTTC
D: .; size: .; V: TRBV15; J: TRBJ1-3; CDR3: CATSRDLGEGNTIYF; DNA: TGTGCCACCAGCAGAGATTTGGGAGAAGGAAACACCATATATTTT
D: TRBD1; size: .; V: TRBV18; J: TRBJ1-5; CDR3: CASSLGQGGQPQHF; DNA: TGTGCCAGCTCACTCGGACAGGGAGGTCAGCCCCAGCATTTT
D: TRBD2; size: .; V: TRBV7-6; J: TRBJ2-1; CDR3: CASSPGGGTSSNEQFF; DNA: TGTGCCAGCAGCCCAGGCGGGGGGACTAGCAGTAATGAGCAGTTCTTC